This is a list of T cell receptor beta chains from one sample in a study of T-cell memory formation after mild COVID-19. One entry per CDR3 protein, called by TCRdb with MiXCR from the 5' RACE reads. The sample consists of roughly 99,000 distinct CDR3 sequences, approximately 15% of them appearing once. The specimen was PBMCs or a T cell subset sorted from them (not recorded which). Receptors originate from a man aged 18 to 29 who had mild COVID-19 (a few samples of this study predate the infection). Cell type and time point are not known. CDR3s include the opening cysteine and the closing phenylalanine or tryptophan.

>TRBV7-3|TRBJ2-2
CASSLWGTGTGELFF
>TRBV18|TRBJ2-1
CASSPPGGEKYNEQFF
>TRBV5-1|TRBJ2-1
CASSDRAGAEQFF
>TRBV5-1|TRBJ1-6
CASSVDRGSPLHF
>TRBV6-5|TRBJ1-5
CASTPGGIGQPQHF
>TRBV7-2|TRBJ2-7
CASSSGTGVHEQYF
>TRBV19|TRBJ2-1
CASRGLAGYNEQFF
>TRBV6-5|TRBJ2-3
CASALSGSDGDTQYF
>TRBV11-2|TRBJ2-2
CASRPTRALNTGELFF
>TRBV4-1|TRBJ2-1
CASSQAGGLEQFF
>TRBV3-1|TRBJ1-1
CASSPAGWTEAFF
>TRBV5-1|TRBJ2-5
CASGLQGWETQYF
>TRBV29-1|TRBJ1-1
CSVEDTFIPAAFF
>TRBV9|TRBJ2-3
CASSVGGGLPDTQYF
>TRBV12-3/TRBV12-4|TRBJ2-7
CASSPQDRPYYEQYF
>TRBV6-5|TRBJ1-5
CASSPQGGNQPQHF